What follows are 17 T cell receptor beta chains derived from one specimen sequenced in a study of early T cells in non-severe SARS-CoV-2 infection (dated by TCRdb to about 2021). Library preparation used 5' RACE. This sample was sequenced with a NextSeq 500. In-frame beta chains were kept once TCRdb had trimmed the public reads at Q25 with fastp and called clones with MiXCR. Every distinct CDR3 protein forms one entry, paired with its most common genes and DNA. The sample has about 72,000 distinct CDR3 sequences on record, around a tenth of them singletons. The leading ten clones occupy 7.6% of the sample. The specimen was whole blood, collected at baseline. These receptors were obtained from an adult who was a healthcare worker with PCR-confirmed SARS-CoV-2 infection or an uninfected control (not recorded which).

The CDR3 nucleotides read TGTGCCAGCTCACCGGACATATTCCTAGAGACCCAGTACTTC. It translates to CASSPDIFLETQYF. This chain connects TRBV18 to TRBJ2-5; weak D call: TRBD1 (5 bases). Germline V lookup: CDR1 KGHSH, CDR2 LQKENI. The germline V and J ends were trimmed by 3 bases and 4 bases, with 12 bases remaining between them. This CDR3 has 14 residues.

This clonotype was counted ten times or more. The chain couples TRBV5-1 to TRBJ2-5, with D possibly TRBD2 on 6 matching bases. Germline V gene lookup returns CDR1 SGHRS and CDR2 YFSETQ. Trimming pared 0 bases from V and 1 base from J, leaving 13 bases between. The CDR3 contains 16 residues. The CDR3 protein is CASSLDVSGFQETQYF. DNA of the CDR3: TGCGCCAGCAGCTTGGATGTTAGCGGCTTCCAAGAGACCCAGTACTTC. Full variable domain (outside the CDR3, taken from reference TRBV5-1 and TRBJ2-5): KAGVTQTPRYLIKTRGQQVTLSCSPISGHRSVSWYQQTPGQGLQFLFEYFSETQRNKGNFPGRFSGRQFSNSRSEMNVSTLELGDSALYLCASSLDVSGFQETQYFGPGTRLLVL.

This chain links TRBV4-3 with TRBJ2-1; D is ambiguous. Germline CDR1 is LGHNA and CDR2 is YSLEER. Trimming shortened V by 5 bases and J by 5 bases, and 13 bases separated the two germline ends. The CDR3 has 14 residues. In nucleotides, the CDR3 is TGCGCCAGCAGCAAAGGGCCATTCGACAATGAGCAGTTCTTC. It codes for CASSKGPFDNEQFF.

The count of this clonotype is one. V and J are TRBV10-2 and TRBJ1-1; possibly TRBD1 for D (6 bases). V lost 2 bases, J lost 1 base, and 14 bases lay in between. CDR3 length: 16 residues. The germline gives CDR1 WSHSY, CDR2 SAAADI. CDR3 amino acids: CASSERGAGTNTEAFF. The DNA for the CDR3 is TGCGCCAGCAGTGAGAGGGGGGCAGGGACGAACACTGAAGCTTTCTTT.

Written as DNA, the CDR3 is TGTGCCTGGAGTCTACCGTCTGTCTCCTATAATTCACCCCTCCACTTT. It translates to CAWSLPSVSYNSPLHF. V usage is TRBV30 and J usage is TRBJ1-6; D is ambiguous. The CDR3 loop spans 16 amino acids. CDR1 GTSNPN and CDR2 SVGIG come from the germline V gene (reference sequence). V gave up 2 bases and J gave up 0 bases, with 11 bases separating them.

V usage is TRBV5-4 and J usage is TRBJ2-5, with TRBD1 matching 7 bases. The length of the CDR3 is 14 residues. With V trimmed by 4 bases and J by 4 bases, 7 bases remained unmatched. The germline gives CDR1 SGHNT, CDR2 YYREEE (reference sequence). The CDR3 is CASSHGQVGETQYF. The CDR3, as DNA: TGTGCCAGCAGCCACGGACAGGTCGGAGAGACCCAGTACTTC.

This clonotype showed up just a few times. The CDR3 protein is CASSEGTGDPYGYTF. The CDR3 coding sequence is TGTGCCAGCAGTGAAGGGACAGGGGACCCCTATGGCTACACCTTC. The chain joins TRBV2 to TRBJ1-2; 9 bases align to TRBD1. Trimming took 1 base from V and 4 from J; bases not matched to a gene: 4. The V gene's germline CDR1 is SNHLY and CDR2 FYNNEI. The CDR3 extends over 15 amino acids.

V gene TRBV3-1 combines with J gene TRBJ1-6, with 9 positions matching TRBD1. Trimming at V came to 3 bases and at J to 6 bases, leaving 3 bases not matched to a gene. The CDR3 sequence is 15 residues long. The germline gives CDR1 LGHDT, CDR2 YNNKEL (reference sequence). The CDR3 bases are TGTGCCAGCAGCCAGCCGGGACAGGGTAATTCACCCCTCCACTTT. Its translation is CASSQPGQGNSPLHF.

This clonotype was counted at least ten times. The J gene is TRBJ2-7, the V gene TRBV20-1; 8 nucleotides align to TRBD1. J gave up 5 bases and V 2 bases, and 8 bases lay outside the gene matches. The CDR3 covers 14 residues. In germline, CDR1 is DFQATT, CDR2 SNEGSKA (reference sequence). CDR3 DNA sequence: TGCAGTGCTAGATTACGGACAGGGAGCAACGAGCAGTACTTC. It yields the protein CSARLRTGSNEQYF.

At least ten counts were recorded for this clonotype. The gene calls are TRBV13 and TRBJ2-3; D perhaps matches TRBD2 (6 bases). The CDR3 extends over 16 amino acids. V lost 2 bases to trimming and J lost 1 base, with 13 bases between them. Germline V lookup: CDR1 PRHDT, CDR2 FYEKMQ (reference sequence). The CDR3 nucleotides are TGTGCCAGCAGCTTAAATGGGGACTCAGGCACAGATACGCAGTATTTT. This gives the protein CASSLNGDSGTDTQYF. Together with reference TRBV13 and TRBJ2-3, the CDR3 gives the full variable domain: AAGVIQSPRHLIKEKRETATLKCYPIPRHDTVYWYQQGPGQDPQFLISFYEKMQSDKGSIPDRFSAQQFSDYHSELNMSSLELGDSALYFCASSLNGDSGTDTQYFGPGTRLTVL.

The chain joins TRBV3-2 to TRBJ1-3. TRBV3-2 is classified as a pseudogene. The CDR3 totals 15 residues. The CDR3 loop is CASSQGMSSGNTIYF. CDR3 nucleotides: TGTGCCAGCAGCCAGGGGATGAGCTCTGGAAACACCATATATTTT.

In its sample, this clonotype was seen a few times. The chain carries TRBV19 and TRBJ2-1; TRBD2 matches at 16 bases. The CDR3 totals 19 residues. Germline-derived CDR1 and CDR2 are LNHDA and SQIVND (reference sequence). Trimming at V came to 7 bases and at J to 3 bases, leaving 12 bases not matched to a gene. The CDR3 nucleotides read TGTGCCAGTAAGGGCCTTGGGACTAGCGGGGGGGCTGTCTACAATGAGCAGTTCTTC. Protein: CASKGLGTSGGAVYNEQFF. The full variable domain, rest sourced from reference TRBV19 and TRBJ2-1, is DGGITQSPKYLFRKEGQNVTLSCEQNLNHDAMYWYRQDPGQGLRLIYYSQIVNDFQKGDIAEGYSVSREKKESFPLTVTSAQKNPTAFYLCASKGLGTSGGAVYNEQFFGPGTRLTVL.

The V gene is TRBV19, the J gene TRBJ2-7; D unresolved. V lost 1 base and J 3 bases, leaving 10 bases between the germline ends. The CDR3 length is 14 residues. Germline V gene data show CDR1 as LNHDA and CDR2 as SQIVND (reference sequence). CDR3 coding DNA: TGTGCCAGTAGTATAGCAGGAACGGGCTACGAGCAGTACTTC. Translated: CASSIAGTGYEQYF.

The sample holds a few counts of this clonotype. The V call is TRBV24-1, the J call TRBJ2-2; 11 positions match TRBD1. Germline trimming cut 1 base from V and 4 bases from J; bases unmatched to any gene: 4. The CDR3 extends over 17 amino acids. Germline values: CDR1 KGHDR, CDR2 SFDVKD. DNA of the CDR3: TGTGCCACCAGTGATTTAGGGGGACAGGGGGGCACCGGGGAGCTGTTTTTT. It codes for CATSDLGGQGGTGELFF.

This clonotype was recorded at least ten times. This chain links TRBV7-8 with TRBJ1-5; D possibly corresponds to TRBD1 (6 bases). V shed 6 bases and J shed 4 bases, with 13 bases lying between them. This CDR3 is built from 14 residues. The germline V gene has CDR1 SGHVS and CDR2 FQNEAQ. CDR3 sequence: CASSPDSLNQPQHF. Written as DNA, the CDR3 is TGTGCCAGCAGTCCGGACAGCCTGAATCAGCCCCAGCATTTT.

This clonotype came up many times. V usage is TRBV12-3 or TRBV12-4 and J usage is TRBJ1-1; tentative D call: TRBD1 (6 bases). V gave up 5 bases and J gave up 10 bases, with 20 bases separating them. This CDR3 is built from 14 residues. CDR3 sequence: CASSDSRGGHGAFF. The CDR3 DNA sequence: TGTGCCAGCAGTGACTCCAGGGGAGGTCACGGAGCTTTCTTT.

This clonotype was seen ten or more times. The chain carries TRBV25-1 and TRBJ1-1; 10 bases align to TRBD1. The V and J ends lost 10 bases and 7 bases, in that order; junction bases with no gene match: 9. CDR1 MGHDK and CDR2 SYGVNS come from the germline V gene. The CDR3 is 13 residues long. CDR3 region: CATQGQGNYEAFF. The CDR3 nucleotides are TGTGCCACCCAGGGACAGGGGAACTATGAAGCTTTCTTT.